This TCR beta chain was captured in a study of T cell changes during pregnancy in multiple sclerosis. The J segment lost 7 bases and the V segment lost 6 bases, leaving 8 bases of the junction unmatched. CDR1 and CDR2 from the germline V gene are MNHEY and SMNVEV (reference sequence). CDR3 length equals 14 residues. Only in-frame clones appear in the TCRdb table, and some are missing; sequencing was by immunoSEQ multiplex PCR. The sample records 40,000 to 45,000 clones, 89% being singletons. The rearrangement uses TRBV27 and TRBJ1-2; 10 positions match TRBD1. Sequencing was performed on CD4+ T cells from peripheral blood mononuclear cells, taken in the first trimester of pregnancy. This receptor was taken from a female donor with multiple sclerosis, enrolled in a pregnancy study. For the CDR3, the DNA is TGTGCCAGCAGCCGGGACAGGGGAGAAGGTGGCTACACCTTC. It translates to CASSRDRGEGGYTF.